This T cell receptor beta chain originates from a study of Tregs in tolerant kidney transplant recipients. Generated by immunoSEQ multiplex PCR, the TCRdb table keeps only in-frame clones and is missing some. Here the sample spans approximately 260,000 clones, about 80% being singletons. Study-wide results and limits: The most relevant donor-specific Treg TCRbeta repertoire apparently came from expansion with activated donor B cells. Biological reproducibility was not directly addressed, but technical replication error appeared minimal. The small number of patients limits these findings pending further validation.

Comments on this clone: Its specificity is unknown.

Germline assignment: CDR1 SGHRS and CDR2 YFSETQ. J was trimmed by 7 bases and V by 4 bases; bases with no gene match: 6. This CDR3 spans 14 amino acids. Unstimulated Tregs (CD4+CD25+CD127-) and CD4+CD25- non-Tregs were sorted from PBMCs. The V and J genes are TRBV5-1 and TRBJ2-7; 12 bases fit TRBD1. The sample was CD4+ T cells from blood. This clonotype originated in a human donor in good health. Written as DNA, the CDR3 is TGCGCCAGCAGCCAGGGACAGGGGGCCTGGGAGCAGTACTTC. Protein sequence: CASSQGQGAWEQYF.